Below are 7 T cell receptor beta chains sequenced from a single sample in a study of HIV-infected patients and healthy controls. TCRdb redid the calling of the 5' RACE reads with MiXCR, one entry per CDR3 protein. The table lists approximately 64,000 distinct CDR3 sequences, 19% of them singletons. Source material: CD4+ T cells from blood. The receptor set was obtained from a human donor in good health.

This clonotype was detected ten times or more. The chain joins TRBV12-3 or TRBV12-4 to TRBJ2-1, with D possibly matching TRBD1 (6 bases). The CDR3 is 15 amino acids. V was cut by 5 bases and J by 3 bases, with 14 bases left in between. The CDR3 bases are TGTGCCAGCAGTACACAGGGCTCCTTCTACAATGAGCAGTTCTTC. This codes for CASSTQGSFYNEQFF.

In its sample, this clonotype was seen a few times. V and J are TRBV18 and TRBJ2-3; D tentatively reads TRBD1 or TRBD2 (5 bases each). The CDR3 covers 16 residues. V was shortened by 5 bases and J by 5 bases, with 20 bases between the two germline ends. From germline, CDR1 is KGHSH and CDR2 LQKENI. Here the CDR3 DNA reads TGTGCCAGCTCAGGAGGCCAGGGACGCGGAGGAGATACGCAGTATTTT. As protein: CASSGGQGRGGDTQYF.

The chain couples TRBV7-9 to TRBJ1-4; TRBD1 matches at 8 bases. The CDR3 length is 18 residues. In germline, CDR1 is SEHNR, CDR2 FQNEAQ (reference sequence). V shed 5 bases and J 0 bases; nucleotides not matched to a gene: 11. Here the CDR3 reads CASSRRQGSIATNEKLFF. The CDR3 coding sequence is TGTGCCAGCAGCAGACGACAGGGGTCGATTGCAACTAATGAAAAACTGTTTTTT.

This clonotype was detected a few times. The chain joins TRBV6-2 or TRBV6-3 to TRBJ1-1; weak D call: TRBD1 (6 bases). V was clipped by 7 bases and J by 3 bases, with 15 bases between them. The CDR3 totals 14 residues. Germline V gives CDR1 MNHEY, CDR2 SVGEGT. The CDR3 sequence: CASTFDRRYTEAFF. The CDR3 coding sequence is TGTGCCAGCACCTTCGACAGGAGATACACTGAAGCTTTCTTT.

The J gene is TRBJ1-2, the V gene TRBV29-1, with 7 bases aligning to TRBD1. This CDR3 has 14 amino acids. Per the germline V gene, CDR1 is SQVTM and CDR2 is ANQGSEA. With 7 bases clipped from V and 8 bases from J, the junction kept 16 bases outside the gene matches. This CDR3 is CSALVGQHTEGYTF. The DNA for the CDR3 is TGCAGCGCACTCGTGGGACAGCATACGGAGGGCTACACCTTC.

CDR3 sequence: CASSRDRRETGELFF. CDR3 sequence (DNA): TGTGCCAGCAGTCGGGACAGGCGGGAAACCGGGGAGCTGTTTTTT. V gene TRBV6-2 or TRBV6-3 combines with J gene TRBJ2-2, with TRBD1 matching 8 bases. Germline-derived CDR1 and CDR2 are MNHEY and SVGEGT. CDR3 length: 15 amino acids. Trimming took 5 bases from V and 5 from J; bases not matched to a gene: 7.

Many counts were recorded for this clonotype. The chain is built from TRBV2 and TRBJ1-1; 7 bases align to TRBD1. Germline trimming cut 5 bases from V and 7 bases from J; bases unmatched to any gene: 7. Germline CDR1 reads SNHLY; CDR2 reads FYNNEI. The CDR3 consists of 13 residues. CDR3 nucleotides: TGTGCCAGCAGTTTCTCGACAGGGAGTGAAGCTTTCTTT. Its translation is CASSFSTGSEAFF.